Listed below are T cell receptor beta chains from one sample, sequenced in a study of cytomegalovirus exposure and HLA in healthy donors. Produced via immunoSEQ multiplex PCR; TCRdb's table is partial and in-frame only. The sample has about 200,000 clones, roughly 80% seen once. The sample taken for sequencing was PBMCs. These receptors came from a woman between 45 and 60 years old in good health and CMV-seropositive. CDR3s include the opening cysteine and the closing phenylalanine or tryptophan. The D gene is left open where the match is weak. Not all rows give a size; the values are once, few, many and, for expanded clones, a class.

clone_size,j_call,d_call,v_call,cdr3_nt,cdr3_aa
-,TRBJ1-3,TRBD1,TRBV18,TGTGCCAGCTCACCACTCAACACAGGGGGGTCCTCTGGAAACACCATATATTTT,CASSPLNTGGSSGNTIYF
-,TRBJ2-7,-,TRBV29-1,TGCAGCGTTATTCTAAACTACGAGCAGTACTTC,CSVILNYEQYF
-,TRBJ1-3,-,TRBV29-1,TGCAGCGCATTAAGGGGTTCTGGAAACACCATATATTTT,CSALRGSGNTIYF
-,TRBJ2-2,-,TRBV2,TGTGCCAGCAGTGCGGGGGTCGTGGGCACCGGGGAGCTGTTTTTT,CASSAGVVGTGELFF
-,TRBJ2-7,-,TRBV28,TGTGCCAGCAGTTATACTACAGGGTACAACGAGCAGTACTTC,CASSYTTGYNEQYF
-,TRBJ2-2,-,TRBV28,TGTGCCAGCAGTTTGAACAGGAAGCACCAGGGTCTGTTTTTT,CASSLNRKHQGLFF
-,TRBJ2-7,TRBD2,TRBV5-6,TGTGCCAGCAGCCGGTGGGAGGGCCGGACCTACGAGCAGTACTTC,CASSRWEGRTYEQYF
-,TRBJ2-5,-,TRBV18,TGTGCCAGCTCACCAAATCGGGTGTCTCGGGAGACCCAGTACTTC,CASSPNRVSRETQYF
few,TRBJ1-4,TRBD1,TRBV18,TGTGCCAGCTCCCTTCTAGGACAGGGGGCCGGGATTGGTGAAAAACTGTTTTTT,CASSLLGQGAGIGEKLFF
-,TRBJ2-1,TRBD1,TRBV18,TGTGCCAGCTCACCGACAGGGCCCTTAACCTACAATGAGCAGTTCTTC,CASSPTGPLTYNEQFF